This T cell receptor (beta chain) was found in a study of cytomegalovirus exposure and HLA in healthy donors. V lost 0 bases and J lost 7, with 11 bases in between. Germline lookup yields CDR1 SGDLS and CDR2 YYNGEE. The CDR3 runs to 15 residues. Overall study findings and caveats: Later on, analysis showed that most CMV-associated TCR beta chains appeared to be HLA-restricted.

This PCR relied on a set of 60 Vbeta primers and 13 Jbeta primers. Generated by immunoSEQ multiplex PCR, the TCRdb table keeps only in-frame clones and is missing some. The table shows 200,000 to 250,000 clones, with 70% to 80% occurring only once. With regard to this clone: Antigen specificity is unknown.

The TCR was taken from a girl aged 2-10 years in good health and CMV-seronegative. The sample comprised PBMCs. The chain employs TRBV9 and TRBJ1-6; D possibly corresponds to TRBD1 (6 bases). CDR3 residues: CASSVAQGPNSPLHF. For the CDR3, the DNA is TGTGCCAGCAGCGTAGCTCAGGGGCCGAATTCACCCCTCCACTTT. The variable domain in full, with the rest retrieved from reference TRBV9 and TRBJ1-6, is DSGVTQTPKHLITATGQRVTLRCSPRSGDLSVYWYQQSLDQGLQFLIQYYNGEERAKGNILERFSAQQFPDLHSELNLSSLELGDSALYFCASSVAQGPNSPLHFGNGTRLTVT.